The T cell receptor beta chain under discussion was sequenced for a study of monozygotic twins with inflammatory bowel disease. The CDR3 sequence is 15 residues long. Germline CDR1 MDHEN, CDR2 SYDVKM. TCR libraries were prepared from about 3.5 ug total RNA each. Nested PCRs of around 15 and 10 cycles, two in total, were run on TCRalpha and TCRbeta cDNA. TCRdb reanalyzed the 5' RACE reads and collapses them to one entry per CDR3 protein, without DNA. The sample holds some 150,000 distinct CDR3 sequences. Blood was drawn once per donor, and each sample measured approximately 2.4 ml. The receptor's source is a human donor with ulcerative colitis or Crohn's disease, or a healthy co-twin of an affected twin (not recorded which). The chain uses TRBV28 and TRBJ2-3; the D gene TCRdb calls, TRBD1, cannot be checked with no DNA. The source material was blood. This chain's CDR3 is CASSLTPGGADTQYF.